This entry lists 13 T cell receptor beta chains sequenced from one sample in a study of T cell responses to AZD1222 COVID-19 vaccine (dated by TCRdb to about 2021). The library was made by the immunoSEQ multiplex PCR assay. Imported from immuneACCESS, the table was reduced by TCRdb to in-frame sequences with V and J called. These copies leave out some clones; in studies compared against another copy, an unresolved V gene accounts for under half, and the cause of the remainder is not known. Across this sample there are about 130,000 clones, with 87% seen only once. 1.4% to 1.5% of the sample goes to the ten largest clones. This specimen's time point label, per the study, means: baseline before first vaccination. The sequenced sample was peripheral blood, obtained on day 0 of AZD1222 vaccination. These receptors came from an adult in good health.

This chain connects TRBV6-2 or TRBV6-3 to TRBJ2-3, with 9 bases fitting TRBD2. Per the germline V gene, CDR1 is MNHEY and CDR2 is SVGEGT. V lost 5 bases, J lost 3 bases, and 6 bases stayed unmatched. This CDR3 contains 15 residues. The CDR3 region is CASSALAGDTDTQYF. The CDR3 nucleotides read TGTGCCAGCAGTGCCTTAGCGGGGGATACAGATACGCAGTATTTT.

This chain uses TRBV5-1 with TRBJ2-2, with a possible D match to TRBD1 (5 bases). The CDR3 runs to 14 residues. Trimming left V 3 bases short and J 6 bases short, with 12 bases between. Germline-derived CDR1 and CDR2 are SGHRS and YFSETQ. CDR3 nucleotide sequence: TGCGCCAGCAGCTACATGGAACAGGCCGGGGAGCTGTTTTTT. Its translation is CASSYMEQAGELFF.

V and J are TRBV2 and TRBJ1-5; D might be TRBD1 (6 bases). The CDR3 runs 17 residues. CDR1 is SNHLY, CDR2 FYNNEI, per germline. V lost 8 bases, J lost 2 bases, and 22 bases lay in between. The CDR3 DNA follows: TGTGCCAGCGGGGGGGACCCGGGGGGCTATGGCAATCAGCCCCAGCATTTT. Protein product: CASGGDPGGYGNQPQHF.

The chain links TRBV28 to TRBJ1-2; 9 positions match TRBD1. J lost 8 bases, V lost 9 bases, and 13 bases had no gene match. The length of the CDR3 is 14 residues. Germline assignment: CDR1 MDHEN and CDR2 SYDVKM. The CDR3 coding sequence is TGTGCCAGTCAACAGGGGGCGCGAGTCGGGGGCTACACCTTC. Protein sequence: CASQQGARVGGYTF.

J is TRBJ2-7 and V is TRBV6-5; 8 bases map to TRBD1. With V trimmed by 0 bases and J by 5 bases, 9 bases remained unmatched. The CDR3 has 16 residues. CDR1 is MNHEY and CDR2 is SVGAGI in the germline V gene. CDR3 nucleotide sequence: TGTGCCAGCAGTTACTCTCCCGGGACAGGAAGTAACGAGCAGTACTTC. Its protein is CASSYSPGTGSNEQYF.

This chain links TRBV7-9 with TRBJ2-7; 8 nucleotides align to TRBD1. J was trimmed by 3 bases and V by 6 bases; bases with no gene match: 7. The CDR3 consists of 14 residues. Germline lookup yields CDR1 SEHNR and CDR2 FQNEAQ (reference sequence). The CDR3 nucleotides read TGTGCCAGCAGTGAACAGGGGGTGGGCTACGAGCAGTACTTC. This codes for CASSEQGVGYEQYF. The variable domain in full, completed from reference TRBV7-9 and TRBJ2-7, reads DTGVSQNPRHKITKRGQNVTFRCDPISEHNRLYWYRQTLGQGPEFLTYFQNEAQLEKSRLLSDRFSAERPKGSFSTLEIQRTEQGDSAMYLCASSEQGVGYEQYFGPGTRLTVT.

The CDR3 spells CASSLISYEQYF. The DNA of the CDR3 is TGTGCCAGCAGCTTAATCTCCTACGAGCAGTACTTC. V usage is TRBV7-9 and J usage is TRBJ2-7, with D hard to call. The CDR3 spans 12 residues. Germline CDR1 is SEHNR and CDR2 is FQNEAQ (reference sequence). V was shortened by 2 bases and J by 0 bases, with 2 bases between the two germline ends. The full variable domain, rest sourced from reference TRBV7-9 and TRBJ2-7, is DTGVSQNPRHKITKRGQNVTFRCDPISEHNRLYWYRQTLGQGPEFLTYFQNEAQLEKSRLLSDRFSAERPKGSFSTLEIQRTEQGDSAMYLCASSLISYEQYFGPGTRLTVT.

DNA for the CDR3: TGCAGTGCTAGTAAGGGACAGGGGCCTGAAGCTTTCTTT. Translating it yields CSASKGQGPEAFF. This rearrangement joins TRBV20-1 to TRBJ1-1, with TRBD1 matching over 10 bases. The CDR3 has 13 residues. V was pared by 3 bases and J by 6 bases, with 4 bases of the junction left unmatched. Germline V gene lookup returns CDR1 DFQATT and CDR2 SNEGSKA (reference sequence).

This clone was detected a few times. The V call is TRBV24-1, the J call TRBJ1-2; no clear D. The germline V and J ends were trimmed by 1 base and 3 bases, with 17 bases remaining between them. This CDR3 comprises 17 residues. CDR1 is KGHDR, CDR2 SFDVKD, per germline. CDR3 region: CATSDLWVLISDYGYTF. CDR3 DNA: TGTGCCACCAGTGATTTATGGGTACTCATTTCCGACTATGGCTACACCTTC.

The chain uses TRBV24-1 and TRBJ2-7, with 8 bases that match TRBD2. V lost 8 bases to trimming and J lost 12 bases; unmatched junction nucleotides: 11. CDR3 length: 12 residues. Germline-derived CDR1 and CDR2 are KGHDR and SFDVKD. The CDR3 spells CATNAGGGHWYF. The CDR3 DNA reads as TGTGCCACCAATGCGGGGGGCGGTCATTGGTACTTC.

V and J are TRBV5-1 and TRBJ2-7; 9 positions match TRBD2. V lost 1 base and J lost 4; bases outside the gene matches: 3. CDR1 and CDR2 from the germline V gene are SGHRS and YFSETQ. The CDR3 is made up of 14 amino acids. The CDR3 protein is CASSLNSGGYEQYF. In nucleotides, the CDR3 is TGCGCCAGCAGCTTGAATAGCGGGGGATACGAGCAGTACTTC.

The chain couples TRBV7-2 to TRBJ2-3; D not certain. This CDR3 is 13 amino acids long. Germline V gene sequence: CDR1 SGHTA, CDR2 FQGNSA. Trimming shortened V by 3 bases and J by 3 bases, and 7 bases separated the two germline ends. The CDR3 sequence: CASSFVATDTQYF. The CDR3 DNA sequence: TGTGCCAGCAGCTTCGTAGCAACAGATACGCAGTATTTT.

The V gene is TRBV7-9, the J gene TRBJ1-2, with 8 nucleotides matching TRBD1. Trimming took 4 bases from V and 6 from J; bases not matched to a gene: 4. The CDR3 is 13 residues long. Germline V gives CDR1 SEHNR, CDR2 FQNEAQ (reference sequence). CDR3 loop: CASSSNRGDGYTF. DNA of the CDR3: TGTGCCAGCAGCTCCAACAGGGGGGATGGCTACACCTTC.